This record looks at one T cell receptor (beta chain) sequence and its context. The sample comes from a study of blood T cell repertoires in COVID-19. TCRdb keeps only in-frame clones here, not all; method: immunoSEQ multiplex PCR. The sample shows about 50,000 clones, 86% of them seen only once. Germline V gives CDR1 SGHTA, CDR2 FQGTGA. There are 13 residues in the CDR3. V lost 0 bases to trimming and J lost 13 bases; unmatched junction nucleotides: 7. This chain connects TRBV7-3 to TRBJ2-5; TRBD2 agrees at 8 bases. This clonotype was sampled from a woman aged 55-69 years with acute or convalescent COVID-19. The source material was peripheral blood. CDR3 in amino acids: CASSLTGVGLVYF. CDR3 in DNA: TGTGCCAGCAGCTTAACGGGCGTGGGACTAGTGTACTTC.